This TCR beta chain was captured by sequencing in a study of shared clonotypes between healthy human individuals. Data came from immunoSEQ multiplex PCR; TCRdb stores just in-frame clones and leaves some out. The sample holds millions of clones, roughly 92% seen once. Trimming cost V 7 bases and J 4 bases, with 14 bases left between them. This CDR3 has 14 residues. Germline V gene lookup returns CDR1 MRHNA and CDR2 SNTAGT. Source material: naive CD4+ T cells sorted from blood. Subset noted: CD45RA+ positively selected. This receptor was taken from a man between 18 and 29 years old in good health. This chain joins TRBV6-4 and TRBJ1-3; no firm D call. The CDR3 spells CASTTRADGNTIYF. CDR3 sequence (DNA): TGTGCCAGCACCACGCGTGCAGACGGAAACACCATATATTTT.